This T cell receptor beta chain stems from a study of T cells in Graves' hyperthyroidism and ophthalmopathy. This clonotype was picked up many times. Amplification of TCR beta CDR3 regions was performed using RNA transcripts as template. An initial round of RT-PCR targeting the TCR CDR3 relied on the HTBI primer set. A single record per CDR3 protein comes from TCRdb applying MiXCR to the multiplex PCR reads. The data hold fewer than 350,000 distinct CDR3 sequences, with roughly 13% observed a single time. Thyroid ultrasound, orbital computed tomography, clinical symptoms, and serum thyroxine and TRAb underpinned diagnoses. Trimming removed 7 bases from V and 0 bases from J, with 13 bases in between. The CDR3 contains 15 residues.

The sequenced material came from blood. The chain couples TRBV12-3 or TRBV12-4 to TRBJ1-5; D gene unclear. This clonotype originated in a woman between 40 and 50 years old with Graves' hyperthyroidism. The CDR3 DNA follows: TGTGCCAGCACCACGGACGGAATTAGCAATCAGCCCCAGCATTTT. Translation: CASTTDGISNQPQHF.